This T cell receptor beta chain derives from a study of T cells in Graves' hyperthyroidism and ophthalmopathy. This CDR3 has 14 amino acids. Per the germline V gene, CDR1 is MNHNS and CDR2 is SASEGT. V was pared by 6 bases and J by 2 bases, with 11 bases between. Turning to this clonotype: As yet, its antigen is unknown.

From RNA transcripts, TCR beta CDR3 regions were amplified. The HTBI primer set drove a first-round RT-PCR of the TCR CDR3. TCRdb reprocessed the multiplex PCR reads via MiXCR and lists one record per CDR3 protein. The sample contains fewer than 350,000 distinct CDR3 sequences, around 23% of which appear only once. General study points: The model identified upcoming ophthalmopathy a median roughly 6 months ahead of onset.

The sample comprised blood. This clonotype was sampled from a woman aged 45-65 years with Graves' hyperthyroidism. This chain connects TRBV6-1 to TRBJ1-3; the D gene is possibly TRBD1 (6 bases). This chain's CDR3 is CASRDGGTGNTIYF. CDR3 DNA: TGTGCCAGCAGGGACGGGGGCACTGGAAACACCATATATTTT.